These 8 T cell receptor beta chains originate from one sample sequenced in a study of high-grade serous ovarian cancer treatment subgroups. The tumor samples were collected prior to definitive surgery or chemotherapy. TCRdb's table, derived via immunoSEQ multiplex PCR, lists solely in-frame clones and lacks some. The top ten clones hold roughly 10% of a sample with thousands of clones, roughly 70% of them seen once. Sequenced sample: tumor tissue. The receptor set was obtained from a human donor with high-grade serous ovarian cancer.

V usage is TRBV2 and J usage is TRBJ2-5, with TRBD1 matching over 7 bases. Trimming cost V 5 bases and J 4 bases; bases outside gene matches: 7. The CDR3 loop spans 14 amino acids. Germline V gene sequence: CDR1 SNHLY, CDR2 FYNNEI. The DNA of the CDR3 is TGTGCCAGCAGTCCTTTGGACAGGATAGAGACCCAGTACTTC. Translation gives CASSPLDRIETQYF.

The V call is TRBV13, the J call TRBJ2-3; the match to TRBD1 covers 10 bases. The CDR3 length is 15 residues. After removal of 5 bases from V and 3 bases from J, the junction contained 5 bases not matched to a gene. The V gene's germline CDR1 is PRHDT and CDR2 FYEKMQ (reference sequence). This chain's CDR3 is CASSVDRGQTDTQYF. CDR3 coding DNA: TGTGCCAGCAGCGTCGACAGGGGGCAAACAGATACGCAGTATTTT.

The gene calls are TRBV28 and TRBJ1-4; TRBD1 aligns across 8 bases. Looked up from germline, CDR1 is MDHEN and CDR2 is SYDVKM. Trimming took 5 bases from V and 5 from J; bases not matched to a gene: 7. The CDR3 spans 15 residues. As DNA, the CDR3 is TGTGCCAGCAGTGTAGGACAGGGCGGGAATGAAAAACTGTTTTTT. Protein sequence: CASSVGQGGNEKLFF.

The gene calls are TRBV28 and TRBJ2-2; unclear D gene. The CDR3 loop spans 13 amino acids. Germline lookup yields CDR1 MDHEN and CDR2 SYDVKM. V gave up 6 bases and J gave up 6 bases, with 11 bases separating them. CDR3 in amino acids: CASRPNRPGELFF. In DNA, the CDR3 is TGTGCCAGCAGACCCAACCGCCCCGGGGAGCTGTTTTTT.

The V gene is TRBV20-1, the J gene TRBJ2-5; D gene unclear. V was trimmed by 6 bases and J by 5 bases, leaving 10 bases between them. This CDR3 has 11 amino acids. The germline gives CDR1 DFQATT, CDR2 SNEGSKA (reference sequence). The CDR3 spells CSAHTVETQYF. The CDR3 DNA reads TGCAGTGCCCATACAGTGGAGACCCAGTACTTC.

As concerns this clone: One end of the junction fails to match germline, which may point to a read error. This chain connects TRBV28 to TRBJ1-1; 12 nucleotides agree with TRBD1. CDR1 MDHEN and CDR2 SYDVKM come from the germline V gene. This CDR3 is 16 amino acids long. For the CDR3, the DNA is TGTGCCGGCAGTTTATTGGGACAGGGGGCGGGTACTGAAGCTTTCTTT. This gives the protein CAGSLLGQGAGTEAFF.

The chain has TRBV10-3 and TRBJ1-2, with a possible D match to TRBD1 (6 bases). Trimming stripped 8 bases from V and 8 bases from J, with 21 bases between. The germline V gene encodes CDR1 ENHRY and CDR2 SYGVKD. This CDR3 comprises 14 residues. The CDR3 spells CAIGGVGALRGYTF. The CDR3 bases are TGTGCCATCGGAGGAGTGGGGGCGTTACGGGGCTACACCTTC.

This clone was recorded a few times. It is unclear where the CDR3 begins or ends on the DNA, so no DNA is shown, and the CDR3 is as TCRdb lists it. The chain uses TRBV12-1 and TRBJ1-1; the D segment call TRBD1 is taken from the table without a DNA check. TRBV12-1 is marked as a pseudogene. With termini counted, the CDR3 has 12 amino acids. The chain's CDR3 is CASSFGAGTAFF.